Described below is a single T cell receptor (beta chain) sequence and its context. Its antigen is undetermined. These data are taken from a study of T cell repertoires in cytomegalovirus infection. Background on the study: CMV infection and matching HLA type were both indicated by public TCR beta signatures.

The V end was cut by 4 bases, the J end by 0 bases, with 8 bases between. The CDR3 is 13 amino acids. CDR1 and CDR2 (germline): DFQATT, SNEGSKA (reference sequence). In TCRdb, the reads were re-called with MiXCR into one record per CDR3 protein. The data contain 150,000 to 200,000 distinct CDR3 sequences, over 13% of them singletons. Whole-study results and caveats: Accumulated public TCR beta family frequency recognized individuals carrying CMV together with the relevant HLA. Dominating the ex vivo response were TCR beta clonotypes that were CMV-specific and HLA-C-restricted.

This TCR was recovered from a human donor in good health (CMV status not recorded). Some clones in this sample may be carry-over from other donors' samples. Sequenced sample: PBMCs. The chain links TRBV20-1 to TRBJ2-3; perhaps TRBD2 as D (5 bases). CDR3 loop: CSATRGSTDTQYF. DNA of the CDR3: TGCAGTGCTACACGGGGTAGCACAGATACGCAGTATTTT.